The 8 T cell receptor beta chains listed next were all sequenced from one sample in a study of blood T cell repertoires in COVID-19. Here immunoSEQ multiplex PCR was the method, and the copy in TCRdb shows in-frame clones only, minus some. In the table there are some 340,000 clones, more than 90% of which are singletons. The sequenced sample consisted of PBMCs or T cells enriched from blood (not recorded which). Receptors originate from a woman aged 30 to 39 who had been exposed to COVID-19.

About this clone: Other DNA sequences in the sample encode the same CDR3. The chain recombines TRBV6-5 with TRBJ1-2, with 7 bases aligning to TRBD1. Germline CDR1 reads MNHEY; CDR2 reads SVGAGI. This CDR3 comprises 14 residues. V lost 0 bases to trimming and J lost 2 bases; unmatched junction nucleotides: 0. This CDR3 is CASSYSGQNYGYTF. CDR3 DNA sequence: TGTGCCAGCAGTTACTCGGGACAGAACTATGGCTACACCTTC.

This clone was seen just once. This chain uses TRBV7-8 with TRBJ1-6; D gene unclear. CDR1 is SGHVS, CDR2 FQNEAQ, per germline. This CDR3 contains 13 residues. The V end was cut by 5 bases, the J end by 6 bases, with 8 bases between. The CDR3 DNA follows: TGTGCCAGCAGCCTTCTTTCTAATTCACCCCTCCACTTT. This sequence encodes CASSLLSNSPLHF.

Remarks on this clone: One junction end does not reproduce the germline sequence, and a read error may be involved. Other DNA variants within this sample encode the same CDR3. The rearrangement links TRBV5-1 to TRBJ2-2; 9 bases match TRBD1. Germline CDR1 is SGHRS and CDR2 is YFSETQ. This CDR3 has 15 amino acids. The CDR3 reads CASSPQGANTGELFF. As DNA, the CDR3 is TGTGCCAGCAGCCCACAGGGGGCAAACACCGGGGAGCTGTTTTTT.

V usage is TRBV11-1 and J usage is TRBJ1-2; D possibly corresponds to TRBD1 (5 bases). The CDR3 contains 16 residues. Trimming shortened V by 2 bases and J by 1 base, and 14 bases separated the two germline ends. Germline-derived CDR1 and CDR2 are SGHAT and FQDESV (reference sequence). In DNA, the CDR3 is TGTGCCAGCAGCTTAACAGGAGGGCAGGGTAACTATGGCTACACCTTC. As protein: CASSLTGGQGNYGYTF. Complete variable domain (other parts from reference TRBV11-1 and TRBJ1-2): EAEVAQSPRYKITEKSQAVAFWCDPISGHATLYWYRQILGQGPELLVQFQDESVVDDSQLPKDRFSAERLKGVDSTLKIQPAELGDSAMYLCASSLTGGQGNYGYTFGSGTRLTVV.

The chain couples TRBV15 to TRBJ2-1; D might be TRBD2 (5 bases). This CDR3 comprises 14 residues. Germline values: CDR1 LNHNV, CDR2 YYDKDF (reference sequence). Trimming took 4 bases from V and 7 from J, leaving 14 bases between them. The CDR3 DNA is TGTGCCACCAGCACCCAAGGAGGTGTGAATGAGCAGTTCTTC. It yields the protein CATSTQGGVNEQFF. Variable domain in full (rest from reference TRBV15 and TRBJ2-1): DAMVIQNPRYQVTQFGKPVTLSCSQTLNHNVMYWYQQKSSQAPKLLFHYYDKDFNNEADTPDNFQSRRPNTSFCFLDIRSPGLGDTAMYLCATSTQGGVNEQFFGPGTRLTVL.

The J gene is TRBJ1-5, the V gene TRBV5-1; TRBD1 aligns across 8 bases. The CDR3 totals 14 residues. Unmatched junction bases numbered 1, after V lost 3 bases and J lost 2 bases. From germline, CDR1 is SGHRS and CDR2 YFSETQ. CDR3 residues: CASSWGQGNQPQHF. In nucleotides, the CDR3 is TGCGCCAGCAGCTGGGGACAGGGCAATCAGCCCCAGCATTTT.

Here the CDR3 reads CASSTRNQPQHF. In DNA form, the CDR3 reads TGTGCCAGCAGCACCCGGAATCAGCCCCAGCATTTT. This chain connects TRBV6-5 to TRBJ1-5; D unresolved. Trimming took 6 bases from V and 4 from J, leaving 7 bases between them. Germline values: CDR1 MNHEY, CDR2 SVGAGI. The CDR3 sequence is 12 residues long.

The V call is TRBV6-6, the J call TRBJ1-6; 7 positions agree with TRBD1. This CDR3 spans 14 amino acids. Germline lookup yields CDR1 MNHNY and CDR2 SVGAGI (reference sequence). J gave up 4 bases and V 7 bases, and 4 bases lay outside the gene matches. CDR3 bases: TGTGCCAGCACAATACAGGGGTATAATTCACCCCTCCACTTT. It yields the protein CASTIQGYNSPLHF.